Presented here are 13 T cell receptor beta chains from one specimen sequenced in a study of cytomegalovirus exposure and HLA in healthy donors. A multiplex PCR was run with 60 Vbeta primers and 13 Jbeta primers. Data came from immunoSEQ multiplex PCR; TCRdb stores just in-frame clones and leaves some out. The sample includes about 110,000 clones, more than 60% of them seen just once. Material for sequencing was PBMCs. The receptors derive from a man aged 30 to 45 in good health and CMV-seropositive.

The chain links TRBV7-2 to TRBJ2-3, with 13 bases identical to TRBD2. The CDR3 is 18 amino acids. Germline assignment: CDR1 SGHTA and CDR2 FQGNSA. Germline trimming cut 4 bases from V and 4 bases from J; bases unmatched to any gene: 11. CDR3 sequence: CASSSTSGGAFHPDTQYF. The CDR3 bases are TGTGCCAGCAGCTCCACTAGCGGGGGGGCCTTTCACCCAGATACGCAGTATTTT. Drawing the rest from reference TRBV7-2 and TRBJ2-3, the complete variable domain is GAGVSQSPSNKVTEKGKDVELRCDPISGHTALYWYRQSLGQGLEFLIYFQGNSAPDKSGLPSDRFSAERTGGSVSTLTIQRTQQEDSAVYLCASSSTSGGAFHPDTQYFGPGTRLTVL.

The V gene is TRBV10-3, the J gene TRBJ2-7; TRBD1 agrees at 8 bases. This CDR3 contains 14 residues. Germline lookup yields CDR1 ENHRY and CDR2 SYGVKD. V shed 4 bases and J 5 bases; nucleotides not matched to a gene: 7. The CDR3 is CAISAGTGYNEQYF. The CDR3 nucleotides read TGTGCCATCAGTGCCGGGACAGGTTACAACGAGCAGTACTTC.

The chain is built from TRBV5-6 and TRBJ2-3, with 7 bases lining up with TRBD2. The CDR3 runs to 15 residues. Looked up from germline, CDR1 is SGHDT and CDR2 is YYEEEE. V was clipped by 4 bases and J by 1 base; unmatched bases: 6. The CDR3 DNA sequence: TGTGCCAGCAGCACGTGGACTAGTGGCACAGATACGCAGTATTTT. Translated, it gives CASSTWTSGTDTQYF.

CDR3 region: CASSLDQGTGTDTQYF. The CDR3 nucleotides read TGTGCCAGCAGCTTAGATCAGGGTACGGGCACAGATACGCAGTATTTT. The chain employs TRBV7-2 and TRBJ2-3; D may be TRBD1 (5 bases). The CDR3 consists of 16 residues. The germline V and J ends were trimmed by 1 base and 1 base, with 12 bases remaining between them. Germline V gives CDR1 SGHTA, CDR2 FQGNSA.

V and J are TRBV6-1 and TRBJ1-5, with a possible D match to TRBD1 (5 bases). V lost 8 bases to trimming and J lost 0 bases, with 11 bases between them. The length of the CDR3 is 14 residues. Germline V gives CDR1 MNHNS, CDR2 SASEGT. CDR3 residues: CASSQGYSNQPQHF. The CDR3 DNA reads as TGTGCCAGCTCCCAGGGTTATAGCAATCAGCCCCAGCATTTT.

This clone has only a few counts. The chain employs TRBV4-1 and TRBJ1-5; tentatively, D is TRBD1 (6 bases). Germline values: CDR1 MGHRA, CDR2 YSYEKL. With 1 base removed from V and 8 bases from J, the gap between germline ends came to 15 bases. The CDR3 contains 15 residues. The CDR3 protein is CASSQGAGGREPQHF. The CDR3 nucleotides are TGCGCCAGCAGCCAAGGAGCGGGGGGCCGCGAGCCCCAGCATTTT.

This clone was seen a handful of times. DNA of the CDR3: TGCGCCAGCAGCTGGGGACAGGGCTCAATTGATTATGGCTACACCTTC. It yields the protein CASSWGQGSIDYGYTF. V gene TRBV5-1 combines with J gene TRBJ1-2, with 9 nucleotides matching TRBD1. The germline gives CDR1 SGHRS, CDR2 YFSETQ. V lost 3 bases and J lost 5; bases outside the gene matches: 11. This CDR3 contains 16 residues. The full variable domain, rest sourced from reference TRBV5-1 and TRBJ1-2, is KAGVTQTPRYLIKTRGQQVTLSCSPISGHRSVSWYQQTPGQGLQFLFEYFSETQRNKGNFPGRFSGRQFSNSRSEMNVSTLELGDSALYLCASSWGQGSIDYGYTFGSGTRLTVV.

The chain is built from TRBV7-8 and TRBJ2-7; TRBD2 matches 10 bases. After removal of 5 bases from V and 1 base from J, the junction contained 17 bases not matched to a gene. This CDR3 comprises 19 residues. Germline V lookup: CDR1 SGHVS, CDR2 FQNEAQ. The CDR3 sequence is CASSPLLGTSVMGSYEQYF. The CDR3 bases are TGTGCCAGCAGCCCCCTTCTCGGGACTAGCGTTATGGGGTCCTACGAGCAGTACTTC.

The chain is built from TRBV29-1 and TRBJ2-3; 10 nucleotides agree with TRBD2. Germline V CDR1 and CDR2: SQVTM, ANQGSEA. V dropped 6 bases and J dropped 2; count of bases not matched to a gene: 11. The CDR3 loop spans 16 amino acids. CDR3 DNA: TGCAGCGTCGCTGGGGGAGCGGGGGGGATCACAGATACGCAGTATTTT. Protein sequence: CSVAGGAGGITDTQYF.

The V and J genes are TRBV4-2 and TRBJ2-3, with 9 nucleotides matching TRBD2. The CDR3 length is 18 residues. After removal of 0 bases from V and 6 bases from J, the junction contained 13 bases not matched to a gene. Germline V gene lookup returns CDR1 LGHNA and CDR2 YNFKEQ. CDR3 coding DNA: TGTGCCAGCAGCCAAGACATTCGGACTAGCGCATATGAGGATACGCAGTATTTT. This gives the protein CASSQDIRTSAYEDTQYF.

The chain links TRBV5-1 to TRBJ2-3; D is perhaps TRBD2 (6 bases). The CDR3 runs to 15 residues. V was pared by 3 bases and J by 2 bases, with 13 bases between. Germline V CDR1 and CDR2: SGHRS, YFSETQ. The CDR3 bases are TGCGCCAGCAGCTGGCGGGGCGGGAACACAGATACGCAGTATTTT. Translated, it gives CASSWRGGNTDTQYF.

As DNA, the CDR3 is TGTGCCAGTAGTATCAGAACCAGTCTCATCGATCAGCCCCAGCATTTT. This translates into CASSIRTSLIDQPQHF. The rearrangement links TRBV19 to TRBJ1-5; D ambiguous. Germline-derived CDR1 and CDR2 are LNHDA and SQIVND (reference sequence). The ends were cut back, 3 bases at V and 5 bases at J, with 17 bases in the middle. There are 16 residues in the CDR3.

The chain links TRBV11-3 to TRBJ2-1, with D tentatively TRBD2 (7 bases). From germline, CDR1 is SGHNT and CDR2 YENEEA. The length of the CDR3 is 14 residues. Trimming took 8 bases from V and 1 from J, leaving 12 bases between them. The CDR3 sequence is CASHGGLSYNEQFF. The CDR3 DNA follows: TGTGCCAGCCACGGGGGGCTTTCCTACAATGAGCAGTTCTTC.